These 6 T cell receptor beta chains share one sample of origin, sequenced in a study of T cells after yellow fever vaccination. TCRdb used MiXCR to reprocess the 5' RACE reads, holding one entry per CDR3 protein. The table includes just under 600,000 distinct CDR3 sequences, 13% detected once. This material consisted of PBMCs, taken on the day of the yellow fever booster vaccination. Receptor source: a man aged 25 to 40 who received the YFV17D yellow fever vaccine.

V gene TRBV20-1 combines with J gene TRBJ2-3, with 16 bases identical to TRBD2. Germline V gene sequence: CDR1 DFQATT, CDR2 SNEGSKA (reference sequence). CDR3 size: 16 residues. The junction had 3 bases not matched to a gene; V was cut back by 3 bases and J by 3 bases. The CDR3 DNA follows: TGCAGTGCTAGGGGACTAGCGGGAGGGCCGACAGATACGCAGTATTTT. Encoded protein: CSARGLAGGPTDTQYF.

The chain employs TRBV11-2 and TRBJ2-1; no definite D call. Germline V gene lookup returns CDR1 SGHAT and CDR2 FQNNGV. Trimming took 5 bases from V and 4 from J, leaving 21 bases between them. The CDR3 runs to 17 residues. This CDR3 reads CASSLPIIAEAYNEQFF. In DNA form, the CDR3 reads TGTGCCAGCAGCCTTCCGATCATCGCTGAGGCTTACAATGAGCAGTTCTTC.

This clonotype was seen a handful of times. This chain links TRBV5-6 with TRBJ2-7, with no clear D. Trimming took 1 base from V and 2 from J, leaving 10 bases between them. The CDR3 consists of 14 residues. CDR1 is SGHDT and CDR2 is YYEEEE in the germline V gene. CDR3: CASSLISVPYEQYF. The CDR3 DNA reads as TGTGCCAGCAGCTTGATCAGCGTACCCTACGAGCAGTACTTC.

The rearrangement links TRBV9 to TRBJ2-1; no reliable D call. Germline V gene lookup returns CDR1 SGDLS and CDR2 YYNGEE. This CDR3 has 13 residues. The V gene lost 0 bases and the J gene lost 10 bases, with 11 bases spanning the gap. This CDR3 is CASSVDTLWEQFF. The DNA of the CDR3 is TGTGCCAGCAGCGTAGATACCTTGTGGGAGCAGTTCTTC.

In its sample, this clonotype was seen many times. The rearrangement links TRBV29-1 to TRBJ2-6; D gene uncertain. The germline CDR1 and CDR2 sequences are SQVTM and ANQGSEA. The length of the CDR3 is 13 residues. Trimming took 5 bases from V and 3 from J, leaving 8 bases between them. The CDR3 sequence is CSVSLSGANVLTF. In DNA, the CDR3 is TGCAGCGTTTCACTAAGTGGGGCCAACGTCCTGACTTTC.

This clonotype has just a few counts. The junction departs from the called germline gene at one end, perhaps through a read error. CDR3 protein: CASSQDRVTQVHIF. CDR3 DNA sequence: TGTGCCAGCAGCCAAGATCGAGTAACACAGGTCCATATCTTC. The rearrangement links TRBV3-1 to TRBJ2-4, with D perhaps matching TRBD1 (5 bases). The CDR3 length is 14 residues. CDR1 and CDR2 from the germline V gene are LGHDT and YNNKEL (reference sequence).